This TCR beta chain was found in a study of blood T cell repertoires in COVID-19. In the authors' workflow: Reference gene primer amplification yielded estimated nucleated cell counts. Method: immunoSEQ multiplex PCR; TCRdb's copy keeps in-frame clones and lacks some. The V and J calls and clone size were taken over from that table, and D and trimming were inferred from the DNA. The table records some 100,000 clones, approximately 93% of them present only once. This clone was detected only a few times. V was cut by 0 bases and J by 6 bases, with 5 bases left in between. The V gene's germline CDR1 is GTSNPN and CDR2 SVGIG (reference sequence). CDR3 length: 11 amino acids.

This receptor was taken from a man between 60 and 70 years old with acute or convalescent COVID-19. The rearrangement uses TRBV30 and TRBJ1-2; D is undetermined. Source material: peripheral blood. The chain's CDR3 is CAWSVLDGYTF. CDR3 DNA: TGTGCCTGGAGTGTACTCGATGGCTACACCTTC. Together with reference TRBV30 and TRBJ1-2, the CDR3 gives the full variable domain: SQTIHQWPATLVQPVGSPLSLECTVEGTSNPNLYWYRQAAGRGLQLLFYSVGIGQISSEVPQNLSASRPQDRQFILSSKKLLLSDSGFYLCAWSVLDGYTFGSGTRLTVV.